The 6 T cell receptor beta chains in this list originate from one sample, sequenced in a study of PD-1 blockade in mismatch repair-deficient tumors. The data were produced by immunoSEQ multiplex PCR, yet TCRdb's version contains in-frame clones alone and is incomplete. Of some 130,000 clones listed, 88% are singletons. The sample here was peripheral blood, taken approximately 73 weeks after starting pembrolizumab. The origin of the receptors is an adult with mismatch repair-deficient cancer.

The chain couples TRBV7-9 to TRBJ2-1, with 7 bases lining up with TRBD2. V shed 3 bases, J shed 2 bases, and the junction held 1 base outside the gene matches. CDR1 is SEHNR and CDR2 is FQNEAQ in the germline V gene (reference sequence). CDR3 size: 14 residues. The CDR3 coding sequence is TGTGCCAGCAGCTTGGGGGGGACCTACAATGAGCAGTTCTTC. The encoded protein is CASSLGGTYNEQFF.

The chain has TRBV7-9 and TRBJ1-3; maybe TRBD1 (5 bases). This CDR3 has 16 residues. Looked up from germline, CDR1 is SEHNR and CDR2 is FQNEAQ (reference sequence). V gave up 5 bases and J gave up 4 bases, with 18 bases separating them. As DNA, the CDR3 is TGTGCCAGCAGCCCCCTGGGGACCTATGTGGGAAACACCATATATTTT. It translates to CASSPLGTYVGNTIYF. Combining the CDR3 with reference TRBV7-9 and TRBJ1-3 gives the whole variable domain DTGVSQNPRHKITKRGQNVTFRCDPISEHNRLYWYRQTLGQGPEFLTYFQNEAQLEKSRLLSDRFSAERPKGSFSTLEIQRTEQGDSAMYLCASSPLGTYVGNTIYFGEGSWLTVV.

The chain couples TRBV28 to TRBJ2-2, with 7 nucleotides matching TRBD1. Germline loops: CDR1 MDHEN, CDR2 SYDVKM. This CDR3 has 15 amino acids. The V and J ends lost 6 bases and 0 bases, in that order; junction bases with no gene match: 4. The CDR3 is CASSLGQSNTGELFF. CDR3 nucleotide sequence: TGTGCCAGCAGCTTGGGACAGTCGAACACCGGGGAGCTGTTTTTT.

V is TRBV4-1 and J is TRBJ2-7, with D possibly TRBD1 on 6 matching bases. Germline V lookup: CDR1 MGHRA, CDR2 YSYEKL. The V end was cut by 0 bases, the J end by 0 bases, with 18 bases between. The CDR3 loop spans 18 amino acids. In DNA form, the CDR3 reads TGCGCCAGCAGCCAAGATCCACCCACAGGGCCAAACTCCTACGAGCAGTACTTC. Its protein product is CASSQDPPTGPNSYEQYF.

This rearrangement joins TRBV10-1 to TRBJ2-5; D is ambiguous. The CDR3 totals 12 residues. Trimming left V 3 bases short and J 5 bases short, with 7 bases between. Germline CDR1 is WNHNN and CDR2 is SYGVQD (reference sequence). The CDR3 nucleotides are TGCGCCAGCAGTGAAGCCTACGAGACCCAGTACTTC. It specifies CASSEAYETQYF.

The chain couples TRBV29-1 to TRBJ2-1, with D tentatively TRBD2 (5 bases). Germline CDR1 reads SQVTM; CDR2 reads ANQGSEA. The CDR3 length is 15 residues. V shed 2 bases and J shed 6 bases, with 17 bases lying between them. CDR3 DNA: TGCAGCGTTGAATCAGTGGGAGTCCCCCCCAATGAGCAGTTCTTC. Translating it yields CSVESVGVPPNEQFF.